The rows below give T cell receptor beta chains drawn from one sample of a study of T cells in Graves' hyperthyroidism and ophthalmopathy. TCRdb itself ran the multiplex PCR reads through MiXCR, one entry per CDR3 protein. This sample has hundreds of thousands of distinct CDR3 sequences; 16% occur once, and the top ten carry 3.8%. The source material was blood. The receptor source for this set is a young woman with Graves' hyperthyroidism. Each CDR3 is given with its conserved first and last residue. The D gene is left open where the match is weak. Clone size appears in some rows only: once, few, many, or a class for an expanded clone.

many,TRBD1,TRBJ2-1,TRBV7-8,CASSPRDRGNEQFF,TGTGCCAGCAGCCCTAGGGACAGGGGCAATGAGCAGTTCTTC
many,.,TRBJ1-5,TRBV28,CASSSRWSNQPQHF,TGTGCCAGCAGTTCTCGATGGAGCAATCAGCCCCAGCATTTT
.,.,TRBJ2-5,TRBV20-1,CSARVDSQETQYF,TGCAGTGCTAGAGTTGACAGTCAAGAGACCCAGTACTTC
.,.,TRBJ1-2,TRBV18,CASSRTAGGPNYGYTF,TGTGCCAGCTCACGAACGGCAGGCGGACCTAACTATGGCTACACCTTC
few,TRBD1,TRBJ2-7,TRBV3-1,CASSRLEQGGYEQYF,TGTGCCAGCAGCCGCCTCGAACAGGGGGGCTACGAGCAGTACTTC
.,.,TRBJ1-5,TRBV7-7,CASSPGTSGPQHF,TGTGCTAGCAGCCCGGGGACCAGCGGGCCCCAGCATTTT
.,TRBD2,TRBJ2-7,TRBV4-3,CASSQVGSGTSYEQYF,TGCGCCAGCAGCCAAGTAGGTAGCGGGACTTCCTACGAGCAGTACTTC
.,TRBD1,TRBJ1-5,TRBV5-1,CANSLGTGGQPQHF,TGCGCCAACAGCCTCGGGACAGGCGGTCAGCCCCAGCATTTT
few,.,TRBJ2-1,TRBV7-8,CASSKVVGLTYNEQFF,TGTGCCAGCTCAAAGGTCGTAGGTCTGACCTACAATGAGCAGTTCTTC
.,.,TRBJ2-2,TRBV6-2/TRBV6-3,CASSDSLVAGELFF,TGTGCCAGCAGTGACTCACTAGTCGCCGGGGAGCTGTTTTTT
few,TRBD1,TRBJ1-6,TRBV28,CASSTGTGVNSPLHF,TGTGCCAGCAGTACCGGGACAGGGGTAAATTCACCCCTCCACTTT
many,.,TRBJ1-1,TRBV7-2,CASSQPPGRVNTEAFF,TGTGCCAGCAGCCAGCCGCCGGGCAGGGTGAACACTGAAGCTTTCTTT
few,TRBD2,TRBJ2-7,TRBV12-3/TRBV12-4,CASGLATGYEQYF,TGTGCCAGCGGACTAGCGACGGGCTACGAGCAGTACTTC
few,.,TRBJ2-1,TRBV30,CAWSALRGEQFF,TGTGCCTGGAGTGCCCTAAGGGGTGAGCAGTTCTTC
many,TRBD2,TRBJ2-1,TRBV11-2,CASSHLAGASMAAHEQFF,TGTGCCAGCAGCCATCTAGCGGGAGCCTCTATGGCGGCCCATGAGCAGTTCTTC
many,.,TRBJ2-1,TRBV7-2,CASSYYRGSRGMYEQFF,TGTGCCAGCAGCTACTACCGAGGGTCAAGGGGGATGTATGAGCAGTTCTTC
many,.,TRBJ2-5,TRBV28,CASSLFPQETQYF,TGTGCCAGCAGTTTATTCCCACAAGAGACCCAGTACTTC
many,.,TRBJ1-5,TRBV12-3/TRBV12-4,CASRSGRHFPQHF,TGTGCCAGCAGGTCCGGACGGCACTTCCCCCAGCATTTT
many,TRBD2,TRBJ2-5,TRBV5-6,CASSLGLAGGWEETQYF,TGTGCCAGCAGCTTGGGACTAGCGGGAGGATGGGAAGAGACCCAGTACTTC
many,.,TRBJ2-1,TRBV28,CASSSPAESSYNEQFF,TGTGCCAGCAGTTCCCCAGCTGAGAGCTCCTACAATGAGCAGTTCTTC
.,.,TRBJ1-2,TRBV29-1,CSVEENGYTF,TGCAGCGTTGAGGAGAACGGCTACACCTTC
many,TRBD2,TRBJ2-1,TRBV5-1,CASSLVSGGYNEQFF,TGCGCCAGCAGCTTGGTGAGCGGGGGGTACAATGAGCAGTTCTTC
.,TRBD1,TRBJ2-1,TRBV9,CASSVDRQGTYNEQFF,TGTGCCAGCAGCGTAGATCGACAGGGGACATACAATGAGCAGTTCTTC
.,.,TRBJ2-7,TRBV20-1,CSARGLGTDSYEQYF,TGCAGTGCTAGAGGCCTCGGGACTGATTCCTACGAGCAGTACTTC
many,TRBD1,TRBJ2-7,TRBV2,CASSVSGQGASEQYF,TGTGCCAGCAGTGTGTCGGGACAGGGGGCGAGCGAGCAGTACTTC
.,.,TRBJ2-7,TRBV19,CASSFSQGSYEQHF,TGTGCCAGTAGTTTTTCGCAGGGCTCCTACGAGCAGCACTTC
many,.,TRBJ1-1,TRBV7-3,CASSFLLGVATEAFF,TGTGCCAGCAGCTTTCTGTTAGGGGTCGCCACTGAAGCTTTCTTT
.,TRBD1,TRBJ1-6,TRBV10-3,CAIGVGDSLHNSPLHF,TGTGCCATCGGTGTTGGGGACAGCCTGCATAATTCACCCCTCCACTTT
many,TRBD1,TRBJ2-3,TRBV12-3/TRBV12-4,CASRSGGSTQYF,TGTGCCAGCAGGTCAGGGGGCTCTACGCAGTATTTT
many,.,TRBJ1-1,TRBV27,CASTLGGGVNTEAFF,TGTGCCAGCACCTTAGGAGGGGGGGTGAACACTGAAGCTTTCTTT
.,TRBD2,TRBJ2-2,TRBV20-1,CSARGGSGRDNTRELFF,TGCAGTGCTAGAGGGGGTAGCGGGAGGGATAACACCCGGGAGCTGTTTTTT
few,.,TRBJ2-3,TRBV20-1,CSARDEPLNTQYF,TGCAGTGCTAGAGATGAGCCGTTGAATACGCAGTATTTT
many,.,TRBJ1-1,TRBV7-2,CASSLSRGWNTEAFF,TGTGCCAGCAGCTTATCCCGGGGTTGGAACACTGAAGCTTTCTTT
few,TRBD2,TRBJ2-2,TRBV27,CASSPQREGRGGELFF,TGTGCCAGCAGTCCCCAACGGGAGGGCCGTGGGGGGGAGCTGTTTTTT